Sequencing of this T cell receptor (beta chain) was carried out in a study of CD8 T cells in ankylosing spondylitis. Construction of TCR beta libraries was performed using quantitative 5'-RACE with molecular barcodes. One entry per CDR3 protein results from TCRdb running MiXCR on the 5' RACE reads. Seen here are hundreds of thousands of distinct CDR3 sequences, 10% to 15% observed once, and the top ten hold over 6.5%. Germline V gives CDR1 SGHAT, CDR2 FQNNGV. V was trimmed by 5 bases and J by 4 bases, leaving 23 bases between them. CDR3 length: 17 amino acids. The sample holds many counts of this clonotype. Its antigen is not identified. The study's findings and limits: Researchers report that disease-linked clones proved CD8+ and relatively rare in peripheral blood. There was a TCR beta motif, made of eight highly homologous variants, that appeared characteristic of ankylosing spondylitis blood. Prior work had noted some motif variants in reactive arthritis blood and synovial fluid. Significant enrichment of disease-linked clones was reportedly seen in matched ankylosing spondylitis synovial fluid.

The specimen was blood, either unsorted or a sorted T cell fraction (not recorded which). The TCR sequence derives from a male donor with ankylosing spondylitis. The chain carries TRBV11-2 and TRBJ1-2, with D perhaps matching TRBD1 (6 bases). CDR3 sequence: CASSLSTGGPEIYGYTF. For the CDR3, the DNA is TGTGCCAGCAGCCTGTCAACCGGGGGGCCCGAGATCTATGGCTACACCTTC.